In its sample, the clone carrying this TCR beta chain was seen many times. The antigen is undetermined. The length of the CDR3 is 12 residues. V dropped 8 bases and J dropped 7 bases, with 12 bases sitting between them. Germline V lookup: CDR1 SEHNR, CDR2 FQNEAQ (reference sequence). These data are taken from a study of T cell repertoires in cytomegalovirus infection. At the level of the study: Recently described HLA-C-restricted plus well-studied HLA-B-restricted CMV epitopes were used. Both CMV infection and a matching HLA type were indicated by public TCR beta signatures.

MiXCR was run by TCRdb on the reads, yielding one entry per CDR3 protein. The data hold approximately 110,000 distinct CDR3 sequences, with 29% observed a single time. Broader study findings: The response measured ex vivo was dominated by TCR beta clonotypes (HLA-C-restricted and CMV-specific). Summed frequency of public TCR beta families distinguished CMV carriers with the relevant HLA.

The TCR comes from a human donor in good health (CMV status not recorded). Some clones in this sample may be carry-over from other donors' samples. The chain links TRBV7-9 to TRBJ2-1; D unresolved. Sequenced material: CD8+ T cells from cultured PBMCs, taken from culture after CMV antigen stimulation. CDR3 DNA sequence: TGTGCCAGCCTGAGCTCTCGAAATGAGCAGTTCTTC. Translation gives CASLSSRNEQFF.